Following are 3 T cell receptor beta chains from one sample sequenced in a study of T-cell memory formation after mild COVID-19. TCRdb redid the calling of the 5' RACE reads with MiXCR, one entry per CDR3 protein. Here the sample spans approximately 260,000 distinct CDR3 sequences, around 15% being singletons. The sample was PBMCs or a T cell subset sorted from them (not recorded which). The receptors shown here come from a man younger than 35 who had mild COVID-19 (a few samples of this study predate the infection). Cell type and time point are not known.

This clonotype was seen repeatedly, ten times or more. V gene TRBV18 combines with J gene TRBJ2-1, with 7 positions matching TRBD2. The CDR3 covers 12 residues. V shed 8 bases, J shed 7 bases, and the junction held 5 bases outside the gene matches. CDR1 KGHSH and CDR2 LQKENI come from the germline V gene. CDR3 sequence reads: CASSPGGNEQFF. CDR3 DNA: TGTGCCAGCAGCCCGGGGGGTAATGAGCAGTTCTTC. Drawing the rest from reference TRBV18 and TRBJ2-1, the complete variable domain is NAGVMQNPRHLVRRRGQEARLRCSPMKGHSHVYWYRQLPEEGLKFMVYLQKENIIDESGMPKERFSAEFPKEGPSILRIQQVVRGDSAAYFCASSPGGNEQFFGPGTRLTVL.

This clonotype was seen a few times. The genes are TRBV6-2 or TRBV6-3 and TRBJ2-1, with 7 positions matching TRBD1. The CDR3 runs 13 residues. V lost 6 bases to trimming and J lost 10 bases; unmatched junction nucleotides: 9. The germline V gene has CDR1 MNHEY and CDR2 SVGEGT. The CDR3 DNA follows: TGTGCCAGCAGAAACACAAAACAGGGGGAGCAGTTCTTC. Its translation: CASRNTKQGEQFF.

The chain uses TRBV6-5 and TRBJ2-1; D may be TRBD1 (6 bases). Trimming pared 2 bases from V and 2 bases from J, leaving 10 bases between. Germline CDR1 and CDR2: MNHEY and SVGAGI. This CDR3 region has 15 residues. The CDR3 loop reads CASSYGRQAYNEQFF. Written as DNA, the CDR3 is TGTGCCAGCAGTTACGGGCGACAGGCCTACAATGAGCAGTTCTTC.